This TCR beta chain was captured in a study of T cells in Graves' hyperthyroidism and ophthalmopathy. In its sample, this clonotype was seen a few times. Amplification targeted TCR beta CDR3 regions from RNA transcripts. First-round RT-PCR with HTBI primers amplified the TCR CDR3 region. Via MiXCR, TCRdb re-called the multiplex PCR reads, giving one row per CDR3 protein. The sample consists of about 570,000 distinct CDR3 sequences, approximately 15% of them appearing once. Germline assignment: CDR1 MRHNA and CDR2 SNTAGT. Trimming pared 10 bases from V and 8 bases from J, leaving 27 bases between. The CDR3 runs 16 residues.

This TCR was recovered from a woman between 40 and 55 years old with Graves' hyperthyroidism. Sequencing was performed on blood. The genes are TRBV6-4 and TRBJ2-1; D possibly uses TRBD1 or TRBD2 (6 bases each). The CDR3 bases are TGTGCCACAGGAGGGGGAGTCATGAGTAGGTGGGATGAGCAGTTCTTC. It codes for CATGGGVMSRWDEQFF.